This entry concerns a single TCR beta chain. Antigen unknown. The data derive from a study of cytomegalovirus exposure and HLA in healthy donors. Notes on the study in general: Follow-up analysis later connected one missense variant in DCLRE1C with trimming of TCR beta V- and J-genes. A prior analysis recorded that most TCR beta V segments were productive about 87% or about 30% of the time.

Germline CDR1 is DFQATT and CDR2 is SNEGSKA (reference sequence). The CDR3 covers 11 residues. V shed 3 bases and J shed 1 base, with 3 bases lying between them. The PCR made use of 60 Vbeta and 13 Jbeta primers. Per the original data handling: Later analysis identified around 85 million unique TCR beta chains, 10 million to 12 million shared. Some clones are missing from TCRdb's copy, which holds only in-frame ones; the method was immunoSEQ multiplex PCR. Clone size and V and J calls were adopted from that table, with D and trimming inferred from the DNA. The data contain 150,000 to 200,000 clones, about 75% of them singletons.

What was sequenced was PBMCs. The source is a young man in good health and CMV-seropositive. The chain employs TRBV20-1 and TRBJ1-1; D gene unclear. DNA of the CDR3: TGCAGTGCTAGCGGGAACACTGAAGCTTTCTTT. This translates into CSASGNTEAFF.